The subject of this entry is one T cell receptor (beta chain). Antigen specificity is unknown. This sample is drawn from a study of CXCR3-negative and CXCR3-positive naive CD8 T cells. Study findings and constraints: Naive CXCR3-positive and CXCR3-negative cells shared TRBV-TRBJ usage; memory cells diverged. Sequencing showed both naive subsets with comparably high diversity, and memory CD8+ cells much lower.

Preparation of TRB cDNA libraries relied on 5' RACE carrying UMI labels. TCRdb derives one entry per CDR3 protein from the 5' RACE reads, leaving out DNA. The repertoire shows about 30,000 distinct CDR3 sequences; the top ten hold 9.5% to 13%. The CDR3 loop spans 14 amino acids. CDR1 is SGHTA and CDR2 is FQGNSA in the germline V gene. Sequenced: memory CD8+ T cells from blood. The TCR sequence derives from a human donor in good health. Some clones in this sample may be carry-over from other donors' samples. The genes are TRBV7-2 and TRBJ1-1. CDR3 protein: CASSLVAGNTEAFF.